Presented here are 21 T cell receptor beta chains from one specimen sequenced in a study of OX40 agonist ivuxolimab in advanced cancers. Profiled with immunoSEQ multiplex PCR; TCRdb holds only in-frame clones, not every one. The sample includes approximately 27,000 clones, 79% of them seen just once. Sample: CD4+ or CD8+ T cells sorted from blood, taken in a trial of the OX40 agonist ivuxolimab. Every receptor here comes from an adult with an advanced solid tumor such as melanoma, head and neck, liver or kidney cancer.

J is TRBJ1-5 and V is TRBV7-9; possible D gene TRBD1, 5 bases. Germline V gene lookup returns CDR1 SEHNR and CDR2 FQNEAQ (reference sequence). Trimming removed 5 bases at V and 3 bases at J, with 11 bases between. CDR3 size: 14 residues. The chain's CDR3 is CASSAGPPNQPQHF. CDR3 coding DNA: TGTGCCAGCAGCGCGGGACCGCCCAATCAGCCCCAGCATTTT.

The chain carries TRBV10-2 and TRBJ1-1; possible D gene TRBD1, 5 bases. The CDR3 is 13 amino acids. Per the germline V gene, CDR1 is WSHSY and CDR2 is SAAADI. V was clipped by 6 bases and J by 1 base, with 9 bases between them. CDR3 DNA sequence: TGCGCCAGCAGAAAACAGGAGAACACTGAAGCTTTCTTT. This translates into CASRKQENTEAFF.

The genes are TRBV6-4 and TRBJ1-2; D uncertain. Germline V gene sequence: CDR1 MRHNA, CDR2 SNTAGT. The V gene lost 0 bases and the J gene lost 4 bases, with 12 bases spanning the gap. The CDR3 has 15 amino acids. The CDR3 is CASSDSPGPIYGYTF. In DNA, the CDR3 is TGTGCCAGCAGTGACTCGCCAGGACCGATCTATGGCTACACCTTC.

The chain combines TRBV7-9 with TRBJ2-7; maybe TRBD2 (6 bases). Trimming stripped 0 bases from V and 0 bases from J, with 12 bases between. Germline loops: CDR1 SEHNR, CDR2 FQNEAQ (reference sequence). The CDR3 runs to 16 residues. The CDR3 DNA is TGTGCCAGCAGCTTAGCGCGGGGCGAGAGCTCCTACGAGCAGTACTTC. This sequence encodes CASSLARGESSYEQYF.

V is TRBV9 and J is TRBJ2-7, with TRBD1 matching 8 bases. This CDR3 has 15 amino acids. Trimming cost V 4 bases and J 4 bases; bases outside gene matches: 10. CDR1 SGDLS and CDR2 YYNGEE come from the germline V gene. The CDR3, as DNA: TGTGCCAGCAGCCCAAACCCGGGACAGGCGTACGAGCAGTACTTC. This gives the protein CASSPNPGQAYEQYF.

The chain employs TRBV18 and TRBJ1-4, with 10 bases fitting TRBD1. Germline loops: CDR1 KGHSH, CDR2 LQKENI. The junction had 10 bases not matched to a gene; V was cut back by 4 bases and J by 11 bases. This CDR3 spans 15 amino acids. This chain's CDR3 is CASSRGTGDFWKLFF. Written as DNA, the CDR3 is TGTGCCAGCTCACGAGGGACAGGGGACTTTTGGAAACTGTTTTTT. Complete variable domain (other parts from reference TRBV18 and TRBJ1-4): NAGVMQNPRHLVRRRGQEARLRCSPMKGHSHVYWYRQLPEEGLKFMVYLQKENIIDESGMPKERFSAEFPKEGPSILRIQQVVRGDSAAYFCASSRGTGDFWKLFFGSGTQLSVL.

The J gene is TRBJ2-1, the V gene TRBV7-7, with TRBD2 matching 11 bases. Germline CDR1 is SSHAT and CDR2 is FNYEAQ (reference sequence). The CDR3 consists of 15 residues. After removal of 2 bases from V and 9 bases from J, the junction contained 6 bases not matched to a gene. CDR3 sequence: CASSLNVAGGTEQFF. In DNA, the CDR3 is TGTGCCAGCAGCTTAAATGTAGCGGGGGGGACTGAGCAGTTCTTC.

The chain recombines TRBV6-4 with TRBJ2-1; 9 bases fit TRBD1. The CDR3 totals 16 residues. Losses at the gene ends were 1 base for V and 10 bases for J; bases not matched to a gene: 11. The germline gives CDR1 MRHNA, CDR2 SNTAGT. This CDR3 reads CASSDLTRTGGSEQFF. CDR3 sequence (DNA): TGTGCCAGCAGTGACTTAACCCGTACAGGGGGCAGCGAGCAGTTCTTC.

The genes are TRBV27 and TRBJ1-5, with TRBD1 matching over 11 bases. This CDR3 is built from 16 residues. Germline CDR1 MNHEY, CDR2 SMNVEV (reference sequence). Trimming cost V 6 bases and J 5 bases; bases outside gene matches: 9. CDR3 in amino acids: CASSPWDRGYHQPQHF. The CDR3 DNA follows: TGTGCCAGCAGCCCCTGGGACAGGGGGTATCATCAGCCCCAGCATTTT.

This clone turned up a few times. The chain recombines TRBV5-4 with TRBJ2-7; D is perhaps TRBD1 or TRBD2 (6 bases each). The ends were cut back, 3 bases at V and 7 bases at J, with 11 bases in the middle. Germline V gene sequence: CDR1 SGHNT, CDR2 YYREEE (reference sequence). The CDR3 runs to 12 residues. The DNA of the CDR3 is TGTGCCAGCAGCTCGGAGGGGGGAGAGCAGTACTTC. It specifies CASSSEGGEQYF.

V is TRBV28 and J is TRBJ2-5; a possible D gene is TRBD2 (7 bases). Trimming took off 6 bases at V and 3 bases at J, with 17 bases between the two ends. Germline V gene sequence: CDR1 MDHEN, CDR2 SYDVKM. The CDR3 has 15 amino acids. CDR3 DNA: TGTGCCAGCAGAGAGGGGGGGGGAGCGGAAGAGACCCAGTACTTC. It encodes CASREGGGAEETQYF.

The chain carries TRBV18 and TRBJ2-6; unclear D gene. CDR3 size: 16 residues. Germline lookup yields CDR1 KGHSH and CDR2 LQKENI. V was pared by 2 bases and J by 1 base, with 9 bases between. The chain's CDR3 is CASSPASESGANVLTF. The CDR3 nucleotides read TGTGCCAGCTCACCAGCCTCCGAGTCTGGGGCCAACGTCCTGACTTTC.

CDR3 DNA: TGTGCCAGCACCTGGACCACTTCCTACGAGCAGTACTTC. Protein sequence: CASTWTTSYEQYF. The rearrangement joins TRBV6-5 to TRBJ2-7; the D is unclear. V was trimmed by 7 bases and J by 1 base, leaving 11 bases between them. Germline loops: CDR1 MNHEY, CDR2 SVGAGI. The CDR3 loop spans 13 amino acids.

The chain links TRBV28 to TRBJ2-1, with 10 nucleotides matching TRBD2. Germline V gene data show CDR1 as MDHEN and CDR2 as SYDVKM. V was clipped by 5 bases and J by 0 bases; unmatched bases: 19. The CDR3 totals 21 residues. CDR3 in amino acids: CASSPSRSSGGARSSYNEQFF. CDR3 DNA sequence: TGTGCCAGCAGTCCCTCTCGGTCTAGCGGGGGCGCCCGTAGCTCCTACAATGAGCAGTTCTTC.

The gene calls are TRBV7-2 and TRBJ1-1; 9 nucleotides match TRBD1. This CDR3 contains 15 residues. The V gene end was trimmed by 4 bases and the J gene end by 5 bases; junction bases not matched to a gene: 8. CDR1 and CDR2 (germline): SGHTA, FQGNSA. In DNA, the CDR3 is TGTGCCAGCAGCTCATGGACAGGGGAGAAGACTGAAGCTTTCTTT. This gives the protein CASSSWTGEKTEAFF.

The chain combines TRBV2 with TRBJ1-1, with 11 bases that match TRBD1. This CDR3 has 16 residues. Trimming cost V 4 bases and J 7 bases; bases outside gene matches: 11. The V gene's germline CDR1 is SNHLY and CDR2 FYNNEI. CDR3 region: CASSGDRGFRSNEAFF. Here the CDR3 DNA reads TGTGCCAGCAGTGGGGACAGGGGGTTCCGAAGTAATGAAGCTTTCTTT.

Here the CDR3 reads CASSQGLGTQYF. In DNA form, the CDR3 reads TGTGCCAGCAGCCAGGGACTAGGGACCCAGTACTTC. The chain couples TRBV7-6 to TRBJ2-5; TRBD2 aligns across 8 bases. Per the germline V gene, CDR1 is SGHVS and CDR2 is FNYEAQ. The junction had 3 bases not matched to a gene; V was cut back by 5 bases and J by 7 bases. CDR3 length equals 12 residues. Full variable domain (rest looked up from reference TRBV7-6 and TRBJ2-5): GAGVSQSPRYKVTKRGQDVALRCDPISGHVSLYWYRQALGQGPEFLTYFNYEAQQDKSGLPNDRFSAERPEGSISTLTIQRTEQRDSAMYRCASSQGLGTQYFGPGTRLLVL.

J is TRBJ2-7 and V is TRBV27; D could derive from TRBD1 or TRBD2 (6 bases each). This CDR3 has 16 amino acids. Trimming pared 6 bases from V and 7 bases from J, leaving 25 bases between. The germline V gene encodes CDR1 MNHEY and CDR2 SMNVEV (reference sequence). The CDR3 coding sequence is TGTGCCAGCAGCCCTATCCGGACAGACCCTCGGGAGGAGCAGTACTTC. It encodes CASSPIRTDPREEQYF.

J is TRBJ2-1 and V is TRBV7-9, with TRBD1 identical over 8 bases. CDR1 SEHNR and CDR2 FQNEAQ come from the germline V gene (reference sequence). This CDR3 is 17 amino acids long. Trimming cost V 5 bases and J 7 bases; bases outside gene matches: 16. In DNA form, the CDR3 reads TGTGCCAGCAGCCCCCCTAGAGGGCAGGGGGCGCTTAATGAGCAGTTCTTC. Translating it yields CASSPPRGQGALNEQFF.

The CDR3 DNA sequence: TGTGCCAGCAGCTTACATGGGACAGGGTTGGGGACCCAGTACTTC. Protein sequence: CASSLHGTGLGTQYF. V and J are TRBV7-2 and TRBJ2-5; 9 bases map to TRBD1. J was trimmed by 7 bases and V by 2 bases; bases with no gene match: 8. There are 15 residues in the CDR3. Looked up from germline, CDR1 is SGHTA and CDR2 is FQGNSA.

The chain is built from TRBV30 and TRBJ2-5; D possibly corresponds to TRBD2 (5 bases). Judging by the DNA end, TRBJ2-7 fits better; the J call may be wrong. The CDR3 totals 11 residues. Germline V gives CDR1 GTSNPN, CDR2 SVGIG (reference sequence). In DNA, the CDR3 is TGTGCCTGGAGTTCGGGGTTCGAGCAGTACTTC. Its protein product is CAWSSGFEQYF.